This entry is about one T cell receptor beta chain. Its matching antigen is unknown. The source of the sample is a study of lymphopenia after photon versus proton radiotherapy. Regarding the study as a whole: Post-nadir TCR diversity decline inversely tracked overall survival among those who died.

This CDR3 contains 14 residues. Trimming shortened V by 2 bases and J by 1 base, and 6 bases separated the two germline ends. CDR1 and CDR2 from the germline V gene are MNHNY and SVGAGI (reference sequence). Data came from immunoSEQ multiplex PCR; TCRdb stores just in-frame clones and leaves some out. This table holds tens of thousands of clones, roughly 86% found once. The sample was peripheral blood, taken from a patient treated with photon-based radiotherapy. The J gene is TRBJ2-1, the V gene TRBV6-6; TRBD2 might be the D (5 bases). This receptor was identified in a woman aged 50 to 60 with pancreatic cancer. The CDR3 sequence: CASSYVASYNEQFF. Here the CDR3 DNA reads TGTGCCAGCAGTTACGTAGCGTCCTACAATGAGCAGTTCTTC.